This T cell receptor beta chain comes out of a study of T-cell reconstitution after alpha-beta-depleted transplantation in children. As it was prepared, the TCRbeta library received unique molecular identifiers. TCRdb reanalysed the PCR reads using MiXCR and keeps one entry per CDR3 protein. The data contain fewer than 750,000 distinct CDR3 sequences, 25% to 30% of them singletons. Whole-study results and caveats: Several hundred expanded graft clones reportedly gave rise to the alpha-beta T cells present about two months after transplant. For some patients, TCRbeta diversity was high at day 60 because of recipient T cells and thymic progenitors that survived. Most T-cell counts and diversity one year after the transplant came from T cells that were newly produced.

A note on this clonotype: Its antigen is not known.

The CDR3 is made up of 16 amino acids. The germline V and J ends were trimmed by 6 bases and 1 base, with 16 bases remaining between them. V and J are TRBV12-3 or TRBV12-4 and TRBJ2-4; perhaps D is TRBD1 or TRBD2 (5 bases each). This TCR was sampled from a boy in the first two years of life with Wiskott-Aldrich syndrome, due to receive a stem cell transplant. The sample here was PBMCs, taken before TCRalphabeta/CD19-depleted stem cell transplant. The chain's CDR3 is CASRPAGSSAKNIQYF. The CDR3 DNA follows: TGTGCCAGCAGGCCCGCAGGGAGTAGCGCCAAAAACATTCAGTACTTC.